The rows below give T cell receptor beta chains drawn from one sample of a study of cytomegalovirus exposure and HLA in healthy donors. Using immunoSEQ multiplex PCR, the repertoire was profiled, and TCRdb retains in-frame clones only, with some absent. Here the sample spans some 190,000 clones, approximately 83% being singletons. The specimen sequenced was PBMCs. The receptors here all came from a boy between 2 and 10 years old in good health and CMV-seronegative. CDR3s include the opening cysteine and the closing phenylalanine or tryptophan. The D gene is left open where the match is weak. Size is stated for part of the rows, as once, few or many counts, or as a class when the clone is expanded.

d_call,j_call,v_call,clone_size,cdr3_nt,cdr3_aa
TRBD2,TRBJ2-7,TRBV7-7,-,TGTGCTAGCAGCGAAACACTTACCCTAGCGGGAGCGTTCTACGAGCAGTACTTC,CASSETLTLAGAFYEQYF
TRBD2,TRBJ2-7,TRBV29-1,-,TGCAGCGCTATTAGCGGGAGTGCCTACGAGCAGTACTTC,CSAISGSAYEQYF
TRBD1,TRBJ1-4,TRBV19,once,TGTGCCAGTAACGTTGGACAGGGGTATGAAAAACTGTTTTTT,CASNVGQGYEKLFF
-,TRBJ2-5,TRBV7-2,-,TGTGCCAGCTCTAAGCGGGTCCAAGAGACCCAGTACTTC,CASSKRVQETQYF
-,TRBJ1-1,TRBV28,-,TGTGCCAGCACCTCAATAGGAGGCGGCGACACTGAAGCTTTCTTT,CASTSIGGGDTEAFF
-,TRBJ1-1,TRBV7-9,-,TGTGCCAGCAGCTCCCTATCGAACACTGAAGCTTTCTTT,CASSSLSNTEAFF
-,TRBJ1-2,TRBV7-2,-,TGTGCCAGCAGCCTGGACGGGGGGCTCGGCTACACCTTC,CASSLDGGLGYTF
-,TRBJ2-6,TRBV25-1,-,TGTGCCAGCAGTGTAACAGGGGCCAACGTCCTGACTTTC,CASSVTGANVLTF
TRBD2,TRBJ2-3,TRBV9,-,TGTGCCAGCAGCGTCCCATTACTAGCGGGGAGGGATAGCACAGATACGCAGTATTTT,CASSVPLLAGRDSTDTQYF
TRBD1,TRBJ1-1,TRBV18,-,TGTGCCAGCGCAAACCAGGGGACAGGGACCTTCAAGGGTGAGAGAACTGAAGCTTTCTTT,CASANQGTGTFKGERTEAFF
TRBD2,TRBJ2-2,TRBV4-3,-,TGCGCCAGCAGCCAGGAGGTAAGGACTAGCGGGAGTTCGAACACCGGGGAGCTGTTTTTT,CASSQEVRTSGSSNTGELFF
-,TRBJ1-1,TRBV6-6,-,TGTGCCAGCAGTTACCCGAGGGAGAATATGAACACTGAAGCTTTCTTT,CASSYPRENMNTEAFF
TRBD1,TRBJ2-2,TRBV4-3,few,TGCGCCAGCAGCCAAGAAGTAGGACAGGAGAACACCGGGGAGCTGTTTTTT,CASSQEVGQENTGELFF
TRBD1,TRBJ1-2,TRBV5-1,-,TGCGCCAGCAGCCCCCCAGGGGGCTATGGCTACACCTTC,CASSPPGGYGYTF
TRBD1,TRBJ2-2,TRBV7-9,-,TGTGCCAGCAGCGAGGGACAGGCTAACACCGGGGAGCTGTTTTTT,CASSEGQANTGELFF
-,TRBJ1-5,TRBV6-5,-,TGTGCCAGCAGCACTTTTAGTATTCAGGTTCAGCCCCAGCATTTT,CASSTFSIQVQPQHF
-,TRBJ2-2,TRBV7-8,-,TGTGCCAGCAGCGCCTGGGCGGGCGTTAACACCGGGGAGCTGTTTTTT,CASSAWAGVNTGELFF
TRBD1,TRBJ1-1,TRBV7-2,-,TGTGCCAGCAGCTCCCTCGACAGGGCATTGAACACTGAAGCTTTCTTT,CASSSLDRALNTEAFF
TRBD1,TRBJ1-2,TRBV19,-,TGTGCCAGTAGTGCGGGCAGGGGGACCTATGGCTACACCTTC,CASSAGRGTYGYTF
-,TRBJ1-5,TRBV19,-,TGTGCCAGTAGTATTATAACAGAAAATCAGCCCCAGCATTTT,CASSIITENQPQHF
-,TRBJ1-2,TRBV18,-,TGTGCCAGCTCACGAAAACAGGTCGGCGGCTACACCTTC,CASSRKQVGGYTF
-,TRBJ2-3,TRBV30,-,TGTGCCTGGAGTACCCCTCCGGGGAGGACAGATACGCAGTATTTT,CAWSTPPGRTDTQYF
-,TRBJ1-2,TRBV4-1,-,TGCGCCAGCAGCCAAGTACAGTCTTCGTATGGCTACACCTTC,CASSQVQSSYGYTF
TRBD1,TRBJ1-2,TRBV5-1,-,TGCGCCAGCAGCTTTCCGGGACAGGGGGATGGCTACACCTTC,CASSFPGQGDGYTF
TRBD1,TRBJ1-5,TRBV2,-,TGTGCCAGCAGTACCACAGGGGTCCGGCAGCCCCAGCATTTT,CASSTTGVRQPQHF
-,TRBJ1-2,TRBV30,-,TGTGCCTGGAGTCAGGGCCCCTCAAAAACTCTCAACTATGGCTACACCTTC,CAWSQGPSKTLNYGYTF
TRBD1,TRBJ1-4,TRBV7-9,-,TGTGCCAGCAGCTTTGGACAGGGGGCGCATGAAAAACTGTTTTTT,CASSFGQGAHEKLFF
TRBD1,TRBJ1-5,TRBV10-3,-,TGTGCCATCAGCCGGGACAGTCTGGGAAGCAATCAGCCCCAGCATTTT,CAISRDSLGSNQPQHF
-,TRBJ2-7,TRBV7-2,-,TGTGCCAGCAGCTTAGCCGGGGTTTACGAGCAGTACTTC,CASSLAGVYEQYF
TRBD1,TRBJ1-4,TRBV28,-,TGTGCCAGCAGTTGGACAGGGGGCCCCTCAACTAATGAAAAACTGTTTTTT,CASSWTGGPSTNEKLFF
TRBD2,TRBJ2-2,TRBV11-1,-,TGTGCCAGCAGCTTGGCGGGGACTAGCGCCGTATCGAACACCGGGGAGCTGTTTTTT,CASSLAGTSAVSNTGELFF
-,TRBJ2-4,TRBV7-9,-,TGTGCCAGCAGCCCAGTCGGCGGTACCAAAAACATTCAGTACTTC,CASSPVGGTKNIQYF
TRBD1,TRBJ1-2,TRBV5-1,once,TGCGCCAGCAGCTTCGGGACAGAATATGGCTACACCTTC,CASSFGTEYGYTF
TRBD2,TRBJ2-1,TRBV27,few,TGTGCCAGCAGCTCCGGGACTAGCGGGAGAGAAGGCGGTGAGCAGTTCTTC,CASSSGTSGREGGEQFF
-,TRBJ1-6,TRBV6-5,-,TGTGCCAGCAGTGGAAGGAGGACCTATAATTCACCCCTCCACTTT,CASSGRRTYNSPLHF
-,TRBJ2-2,TRBV27,-,TGTGCCAGCAGTAAACTTGGGACATCCGGGGAGCTGTTTTTT,CASSKLGTSGELFF
-,TRBJ1-1,TRBV5-1,-,TGCGCCAGCAGCCCGGGATCTTCACGGAACACTGAAGCTTTCTTT,CASSPGSSRNTEAFF
-,TRBJ2-7,TRBV6-1,-,TGTGCCAGCAGTGAAATAGGGCTAGCGTTAGAGCAGTACTTC,CASSEIGLALEQYF
-,TRBJ2-7,TRBV5-6,-,TGTGCCAGCAGCTTCAGGGGAGGGACCTACGAGCAGTACTTC,CASSFRGGTYEQYF
TRBD1,TRBJ1-2,TRBV6-6,-,TGTGCCAGCAGCAGGGACAGGGGGACCACTAACTATGGCTACACCTTC,CASSRDRGTTNYGYTF
TRBD1,TRBJ1-2,TRBV5-1,-,TGCGCCAGCAGCTTGGATCTCGGGACAGGGGATGGCTACACCTTC,CASSLDLGTGDGYTF
-,TRBJ1-4,TRBV30,-,TGTGCCTGGAGAGAGGGCGCGTTTGCAACTAATGAAAAACTGTTTTTT,CAWREGAFATNEKLFF
-,TRBJ1-1,TRBV7-6,few,TGTGCCAGCAGCCCGAGTCCGGTCAACACTGAAGCTTTCTTT,CASSPSPVNTEAFF
-,TRBJ1-2,TRBV5-6,-,TGTGCCAGCAGCTTGGGAGGGAACCCCGGAGGATATGGCTACACCTTC,CASSLGGNPGGYGYTF
-,TRBJ1-2,TRBV9,-,TGTGCCAGCAGCGCCGCGTCAGGGAACTATGGCTACACCTTC,CASSAASGNYGYTF
TRBD1,TRBJ1-4,TRBV19,-,TGTGCCAGTAATCGACAGGGGGAGGGAGAAAAACTGTTTTTT,CASNRQGEGEKLFF
TRBD2,TRBJ2-1,TRBV5-1,-,TGCGCCAGCAGCGCCACTAGCGGGTCTGACAATGAGCAGTTCTTC,CASSATSGSDNEQFF
-,TRBJ1-2,TRBV9,-,TGTGCCAGCAGCGTAAATGCAGGACTGAACTATGGCTACACCTTC,CASSVNAGLNYGYTF
-,TRBJ1-1,TRBV4-3,-,TGCGCCAGCAGCCAAGTCGCAGAAATGAACACTGAAGCTTTCTTT,CASSQVAEMNTEAFF
-,TRBJ2-1,TRBV7-2,-,TGTGCCAGCAGCTTAGTACCCCCCCGGGAGCAGTTCTTC,CASSLVPPREQFF